This record concerns one TCR beta chain sequence. As yet, its antigen is unknown. Profiling relied on immunoSEQ multiplex PCR, and the TCRdb table lists in-frame clones only, not all of them. The sample carries some 130,000 clones, 70% to 90% recorded once. Per germline, CDR1 SEHNR and CDR2 FQNEAQ (reference sequence). V was cut by 5 bases and J by 6 bases, with 14 bases left in between. This CDR3 has 14 residues. These data come from a study of T cell responses to AZD1222 COVID-19 vaccine. Whole-study context: Some second doses came at about 4 weeks and others at about 12 weeks; these were pooled. Study-level results: Without day 14 samples, only post-peak T cell repertoires were studied. Two AZD1222 doses significantly raised spike-specific TCR breadth and depth over controls. Only a handful of AZD1222 recipients, five to seven in all, had baseline seropositivity.

The sequences come from peripheral blood, collected on day 0 of AZD1222 vaccination. This TCR derives from an adult in good health. V gene TRBV7-9 combines with J gene TRBJ2-4, with D possibly being TRBD1 or TRBD2 (5 bases each). In nucleotides, the CDR3 is TGTGCCAGCAGCCCGGACACTCGGGGAAACATTCAGTACTTC. Translating it yields CASSPDTRGNIQYF.